The present T cell receptor beta chain was sequenced within a study of blood T cells in healthy people across ages. Overall study results and limits: Expanded clonotype changes were possibly confounded by unknown donor CMV status.

This clonotype was found a few times. Its antigen is not identified. A J-beta primer mix and a sample-barcoded 5' primer were used in a second PCR of about 7 to 12 cycles. Each CDR3 protein gets one entry after TCRdb re-called the 5' RACE reads with MiXCR. The sample records 1,300,000 or so distinct CDR3 sequences, approximately 59% being singletons. This CDR3 contains 15 residues. Germline V gene lookup returns CDR1 SEHNR and CDR2 FQNEAQ (reference sequence). Trimming pared 1 base from V and 3 bases from J, leaving 11 bases between. Each sample used at least 7 million PBMCs. Extraction yielded at least 5 micrograms of total RNA per sample.

The gene calls are TRBV7-9 and TRBJ2-3; tentative D call: TRBD2 (5 bases). The specimen sequenced was blood. The clonotype was recovered from a man aged 18 to 30 in good health. The CDR3 DNA reads as TGTGCCAGCAGCTTAGTCGGCGGGTGGACAGATACGCAGTATTTT. It specifies CASSLVGGWTDTQYF. The full variable domain, completed using reference TRBV7-9 and TRBJ2-3, is DTGVSQNPRHKITKRGQNVTFRCDPISEHNRLYWYRQTLGQGPEFLTYFQNEAQLEKSRLLSDRFSAERPKGSFSTLEIQRTEQGDSAMYLCASSLVGGWTDTQYFGPGTRLTVL.